This T cell receptor (beta chain) was retrieved from a study of HIV-infected children after antiretroviral therapy interruption. Whole-study results and caveats: After treatment interruption started, naive CD4+ CDR3 overlap across time points dropped.

The CDR3 has 14 residues. Germline CDR1 and CDR2: MGHRA and YSYEKL. Trimming stripped 1 base from V and 2 bases from J, with 9 bases between. This clonotype was counted many times. Antigen: not known. Unique molecular identifiers were included in an RNA-based 3' RACE TCR library. TCRdb independently ran MiXCR on the 3' RACE reads; one entry per CDR3 protein. This table holds about 46,000 distinct CDR3 sequences, roughly 4.5% found once. The treatment denotes: PENTA 11 planned treatment interruption arm or continuous ART arm. Naive CD4+ CD45RA+ CD45RO- T cells were sorted from thawed PBMCs. The chain recombines TRBV4-1 with TRBJ2-7; a weak D match, TRBD2 (5 bases). This TCR came from a pool of human donors with HIV. Sequencing used CD45RA+ CD4+ T cells from PBMCs, pooled from several time points, obtained from a donor given antiretroviral therapy, either interrupted or continuous. Subset specified: naive CD4+ CD45RA+ CD45RO- T cells. CDR3: CASSQAPGTYEQYF. The DNA for the CDR3 is TGCGCCAGCAGCCAAGCTCCGGGGACCTACGAGCAGTACTTC.